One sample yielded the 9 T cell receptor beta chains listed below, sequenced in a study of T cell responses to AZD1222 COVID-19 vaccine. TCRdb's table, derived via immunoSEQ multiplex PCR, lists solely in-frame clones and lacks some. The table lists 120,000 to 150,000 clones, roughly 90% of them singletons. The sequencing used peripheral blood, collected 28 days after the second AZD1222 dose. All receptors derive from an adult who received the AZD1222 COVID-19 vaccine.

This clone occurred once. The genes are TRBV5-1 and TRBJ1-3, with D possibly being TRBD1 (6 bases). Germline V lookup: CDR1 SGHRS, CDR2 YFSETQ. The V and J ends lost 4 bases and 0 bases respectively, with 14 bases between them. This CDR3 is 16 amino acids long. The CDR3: CASSRTRGSSGNTIYF. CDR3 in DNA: TGCGCCAGCAGCCGCACCAGGGGTTCCTCTGGAAACACCATATATTTT. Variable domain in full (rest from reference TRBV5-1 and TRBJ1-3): KAGVTQTPRYLIKTRGQQVTLSCSPISGHRSVSWYQQTPGQGLQFLFEYFSETQRNKGNFPGRFSGRQFSNSRSEMNVSTLELGDSALYLCASSRTRGSSGNTIYFGEGSWLTVV.

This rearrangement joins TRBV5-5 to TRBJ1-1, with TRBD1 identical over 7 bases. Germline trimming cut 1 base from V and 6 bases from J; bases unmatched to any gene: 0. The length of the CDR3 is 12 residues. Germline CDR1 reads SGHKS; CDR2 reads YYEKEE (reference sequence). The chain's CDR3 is CASSLTGAEAFF. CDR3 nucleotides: TGTGCCAGCAGCTTGACAGGGGCTGAAGCTTTCTTT.

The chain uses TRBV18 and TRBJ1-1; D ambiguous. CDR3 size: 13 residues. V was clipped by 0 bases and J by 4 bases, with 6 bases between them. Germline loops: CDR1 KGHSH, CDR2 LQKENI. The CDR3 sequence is CASSPPRVTEAFF. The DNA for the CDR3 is TGTGCCAGCTCACCACCTAGGGTCACTGAAGCTTTCTTT.

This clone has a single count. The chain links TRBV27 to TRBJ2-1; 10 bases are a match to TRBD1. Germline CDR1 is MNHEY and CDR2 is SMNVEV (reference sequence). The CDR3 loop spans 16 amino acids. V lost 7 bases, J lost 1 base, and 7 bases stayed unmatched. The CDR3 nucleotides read TGTGCCAGCACCGCGGGACAGGGGCTTTCCTACAATGAGCAGTTCTTC. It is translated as CASTAGQGLSYNEQFF.

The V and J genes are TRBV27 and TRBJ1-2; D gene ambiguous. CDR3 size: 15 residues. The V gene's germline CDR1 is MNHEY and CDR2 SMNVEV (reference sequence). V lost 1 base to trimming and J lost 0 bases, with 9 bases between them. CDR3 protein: CASSLFSSANYGYTF. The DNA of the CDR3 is TGTGCCAGCAGTTTATTCAGCAGTGCTAACTATGGCTACACCTTC.

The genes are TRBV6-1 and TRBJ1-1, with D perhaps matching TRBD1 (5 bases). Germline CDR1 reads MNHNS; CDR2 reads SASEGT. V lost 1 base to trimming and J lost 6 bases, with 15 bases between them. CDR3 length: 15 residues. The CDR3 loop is CASSEGGGGIAEAFF. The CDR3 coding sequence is TGTGCCAGCAGTGAAGGCGGGGGGGGAATCGCTGAAGCTTTCTTT.

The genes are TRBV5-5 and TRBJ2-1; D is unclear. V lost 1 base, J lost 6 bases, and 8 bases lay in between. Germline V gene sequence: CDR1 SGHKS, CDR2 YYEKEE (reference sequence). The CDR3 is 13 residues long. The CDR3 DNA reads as TGTGCCAGCAGCTTGTTACAGATCAATGAGCAGTTCTTC. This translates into CASSLLQINEQFF.

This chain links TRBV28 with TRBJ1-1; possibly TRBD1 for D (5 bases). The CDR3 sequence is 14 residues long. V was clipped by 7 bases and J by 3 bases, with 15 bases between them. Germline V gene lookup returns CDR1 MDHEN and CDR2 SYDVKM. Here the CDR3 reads CASIRGGGDTEAFF. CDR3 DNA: TGTGCCAGCATTAGGGGCGGGGGAGACACTGAAGCTTTCTTT. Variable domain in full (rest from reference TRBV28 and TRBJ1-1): DVKVTQSSRYLVKRTGEKVFLECVQDMDHENMFWYRQDPGLGLRLIYFSYDVKMKEKGDIPEGYSVSREKKERFSLILESASTNQTSMYLCASIRGGGDTEAFFGQGTRLTVV.

CDR3 region: CASSDTGEETQYF. The CDR3 coding sequence is TGTGCCAGCAGTGATACCGGGGAAGAGACCCAGTACTTC. The chain is built from TRBV2 and TRBJ2-5; D possibly corresponds to TRBD2 (5 bases). This CDR3 contains 13 residues. The germline gives CDR1 SNHLY, CDR2 FYNNEI. The V gene lost 3 bases and the J gene lost 3 bases, with 8 bases spanning the gap.